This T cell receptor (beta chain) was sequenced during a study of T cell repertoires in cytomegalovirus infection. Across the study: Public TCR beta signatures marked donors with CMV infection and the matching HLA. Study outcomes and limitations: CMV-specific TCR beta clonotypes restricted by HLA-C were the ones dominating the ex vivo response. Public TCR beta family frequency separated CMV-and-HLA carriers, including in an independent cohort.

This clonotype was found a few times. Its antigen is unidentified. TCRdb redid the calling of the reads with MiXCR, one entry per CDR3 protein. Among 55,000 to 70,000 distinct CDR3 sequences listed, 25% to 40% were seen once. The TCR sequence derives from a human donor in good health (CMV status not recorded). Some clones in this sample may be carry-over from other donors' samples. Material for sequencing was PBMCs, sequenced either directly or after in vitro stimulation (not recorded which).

The CDR3 sequence: CASSLFGGVGETQYF. Here the CDR3 DNA reads TGTGCCAGCAGCTTATTTGGGGGGGTCGGAGAGACCCAGTACTTC. The J gene is TRBJ2-5, the V gene TRBV7-2, with 7 bases lining up with TRBD2. The CDR3 is made up of 15 amino acids. Looked up from germline, CDR1 is SGHTA and CDR2 is FQGNSA. V was pared by 2 bases and J by 4 bases, with 7 bases of the junction left unmatched.